This T cell receptor (beta chain) originates from a study of T cell repertoires in cytomegalovirus infection. V was clipped by 4 bases and J by 0 bases, with 10 bases between them. Germline CDR1 SGHRS, CDR2 YFSETQ. The CDR3 is 14 amino acids. This clonotype was picked up a small number of times. TCRdb used MiXCR to reprocess the reads, holding one entry per CDR3 protein. The profile shows about 260,000 distinct CDR3 sequences, roughly 15% of them singletons. The specimen was PBMCs. This receptor was identified in a human donor in good health (CMV status not recorded). Some clones in this sample may be carry-over from other donors' samples. V and J are TRBV5-1 and TRBJ2-5; D remains ambiguous. CDR3 residues: CASSARFNQETQYF. For the CDR3, the DNA is TGCGCCAGCAGCGCCCGCTTTAACCAAGAGACCCAGTACTTC.